The 31 T cell receptor beta chains below were found in one sample sequenced in a study of glioma-infiltrating T cells. Amplification of TCR alpha and beta CDR3 regions from RNA used iRepertoire nested multiplex PCR. TCRdb analysed the multiplex PCR reads with MiXCR anew, one entry per CDR3 protein. Of about 4,000 distinct CDR3 sequences detected, 25% to 40% appear once; the ten largest clones hold about 28%. Sequenced: glioma tissue, nonneoplastic brain tissue, or PBMCs (not recorded which). The receptors come from a human donor with low-grade glioma or glioblastoma, undergoing nonglioma brain surgery, or in good health (not recorded which).

The chain joins TRBV20-1 to TRBJ2-1; tentative D call: TRBD2 (6 bases). The germline V gene has CDR1 DFQATT and CDR2 SNEGSKA (reference sequence). Trimming cost V 6 bases and J 5 bases, with 20 bases left between them. The CDR3 length is 15 residues. In DNA form, the CDR3 reads TGCAGTGCCATAGACATTAGCGGATTTAACAATGAGCAGTTCTTC. It specifies CSAIDISGFNNEQFF.

This clonotype is categorized as medium-sized. The J gene is TRBJ2-7, the V gene TRBV6-1; D is undetermined. Germline CDR1 is MNHNS and CDR2 is SASEGT. The V end was cut by 1 base, the J end by 3 bases, with 13 bases between. The CDR3 loop spans 15 amino acids. CDR3 in amino acids: CASSEDGAGFYEQYF. As DNA, the CDR3 is TGTGCCAGCAGTGAAGATGGCGCCGGATTCTACGAGCAGTACTTC.

V is TRBV6-2 or TRBV6-3 and J is TRBJ1-4; D is uncertain. Looked up from germline, CDR1 is MNHEY and CDR2 is SVGEGT. The CDR3 has 14 amino acids. V was clipped by 9 bases and J by 6 bases, with 17 bases between them. The CDR3 sequence is CAREKTGAHEKLFF. As DNA, the CDR3 is TGTGCCAGAGAGAAGACGGGCGCACATGAAAAACTGTTTTTT.

Only one count was recorded for this clonotype. The rearrangement links TRBV11-3 to TRBJ2-1; D is perhaps TRBD2 (7 bases). Trimming removed 3 bases from V and 5 bases from J, with 14 bases in between. The CDR3 runs to 15 residues. Germline CDR1 reads SGHNT; CDR2 reads YENEEA. The CDR3 DNA follows: TGTGCCAGCAGCTTGAGTCGGGGGGCGCACAATGAGCAGTTCTTC. It specifies CASSLSRGAHNEQFF.

This clonotype was counted many times. This rearrangement joins TRBV7-2 to TRBJ1-2, with 8 bases that match TRBD1. The germline CDR1 and CDR2 sequences are SGHTA and FQGNSA. The CDR3 is 14 amino acids. J lost 7 bases, V lost 5 bases, and 9 bases had no gene match. CDR3: CASSPGQGAGGYTF. The CDR3 DNA is TGTGCCAGCAGCCCCGGGCAGGGGGCTGGTGGCTACACCTTC.

This clonotype has at least ten counts. The rearrangement joins TRBV14 to TRBJ1-1, with a weak D call TRBD1 (5 bases). This CDR3 is built from 13 residues. V was shortened by 4 bases and J by 7 bases, with 13 bases between the two germline ends. Per germline, CDR1 SGHDN and CDR2 FVKESK. DNA of the CDR3: TGTGCCAGCAGCCCCGGGGCGGGCCTTGAAGCTTTCTTT. This codes for CASSPGAGLEAFF.

This clonotype is termed medium-sized. The rearrangement joins TRBV2 to TRBJ1-1; D is undetermined. Trimming took off 6 bases at V and 8 bases at J, with 10 bases between the two ends. Germline V gene sequence: CDR1 SNHLY, CDR2 FYNNEI. This CDR3 has 11 amino acids. CDR3 sequence reads: CASRRPFEAFF. The CDR3 region has the DNA TGTGCCAGCAGACGACCGTTCGAAGCTTTCTTT.

This clonotype was observed many times. The chain links TRBV7-9 to TRBJ1-2; a weak D match, TRBD1 (6 bases). CDR3 length equals 15 residues. With 4 bases removed from V and 1 base from J, the gap between germline ends came to 13 bases. Germline V CDR1 and CDR2: SEHNR, FQNEAQ (reference sequence). This chain's CDR3 is CASSSIHRDNYGYTF. The CDR3 DNA reads TGTGCCAGCAGCTCTATCCACAGGGATAACTATGGCTACACCTTC.

Points on this clonotype: This may be a read error: a much more frequent sequence differs by one nucleotide. V and J are TRBV4-1 and TRBJ1-3; D remains unclear. Trimming left V 1 base short and J 2 bases short, with 12 bases between. CDR3 size: 16 residues. Germline CDR1 is MGHRA and CDR2 is YSYEKL. The CDR3 DNA is TGCGCCAGCAGCCAAGTTCGGAATCAAGCTGGAAACACCATATATTTT. Protein product: CASSQVRNQAGNTIYF.

This clonotype appeared many times. This rearrangement joins TRBV20-1 to TRBJ2-3; D unresolved. The CDR3 spans 13 residues. CDR1 and CDR2 from the germline V gene are DFQATT and SNEGSKA (reference sequence). The CDR3 coding sequence is TGCAGGATGCTAGGGCCCAGCACAGATACGCAGTATTTT. It specifies CRMLGPSTDTQYF.

With regard to this clonotype: A much larger clonotype is one base distant, so this may be a read error. J is TRBJ1-1 and V is TRBV2; D uncertain. The V gene's germline CDR1 is SNHLY and CDR2 FYNNEI. This CDR3 spans 11 amino acids. The CDR3 sequence: CASKTGFEASF. The CDR3, as DNA: TGTGCCAGCAAAACTGGATTTGAAGCTTCCTTT.

This clonotype was counted many times. The chain has TRBV2 and TRBJ1-6, with D hard to call. The CDR3 extends over 13 amino acids. Trimming removed 8 bases at V and 7 bases at J, with 12 bases between. The germline CDR1 and CDR2 sequences are SNHLY and FYNNEI. CDR3 sequence: CASCGQLNSPLHF. The CDR3 nucleotides are TGTGCCAGCTGCGGGCAGCTCAATTCACCCCTCCACTTT.

In its sample, this clonotype ranks as medium-sized. The rearrangement joins TRBV7-2 to TRBJ1-1; unclear D gene. Germline V gene lookup returns CDR1 SGHTA and CDR2 FQGNSA. The CDR3 runs to 13 residues. Trimming cost V 4 bases and J 3 bases, with 9 bases left between them. The CDR3 here is CASSSDRHTEAFF. Here the CDR3 DNA reads TGTGCCAGCAGCTCAGATCGACACACTGAAGCTTTCTTT.

This clonotype was seen ten or more times. The J gene is TRBJ2-2, the V gene TRBV6-1; the match to TRBD2 covers 7 bases. The CDR3 totals 17 residues. The ends lost 2 bases at V and 4 bases at J; junction bases unmatched: 10. In germline, CDR1 is MNHNS, CDR2 SASEGT. In DNA, the CDR3 is TGTGCCAGCAGTGAAAGGTGGCGGGGGTCCAGCACCGGGGAGCTGTTTTTT. As protein: CASSERWRGSSTGELFF.

Relative to its sample, this clonotype is medium-sized. V gene TRBV12-3 or TRBV12-4 combines with J gene TRBJ2-7; D ambiguous. Trimming removed 5 bases from V and 1 base from J, with 12 bases in between. The CDR3 is 14 residues long. CDR3 sequence (DNA): TGTGCCAGCAGTCCAGTTTCCCCATCCTACGAGCAGTACTTC. It is translated as CASSPVSPSYEQYF.

A note on this clonotype: Its ends do not fully match the called genes, so a read error is possible. The rearrangement links TRBV6-6 to TRBJ1-3; D uncertain. There are 16 residues in the CDR3. Germline loops: CDR1 MNHNY, CDR2 SVGAGI (reference sequence). Written as DNA, the CDR3 is TGTGCCAGCAGTTACAGTCGGAGATCCTCTGGAAGCACCATATATTTT. Its translation is CASSYSRRSSGSTIYF.

This clonotype was detected many times. The V gene is TRBV4-3, the J gene TRBJ1-1; D is ambiguous. Trimming shortened V by 6 bases and J by 1 base, and 9 bases separated the two germline ends. The CDR3 has 13 residues. Germline V lookup: CDR1 LGHNA, CDR2 YSLEER. In DNA form, the CDR3 reads TGCGCCAGCAGGGATTTTAGGAACACTGAAGCTTTCTTT. This gives the protein CASRDFRNTEAFF.

This clonotype was found many times. J is TRBJ1-2 and V is TRBV3-1; D unresolved. Germline lookup yields CDR1 LGHDT and CDR2 YNNKEL (reference sequence). The V gene lost 3 bases and the J gene lost 8 bases, with 16 bases spanning the gap. This CDR3 contains 14 residues. The DNA of the CDR3 is TGTGCCAGCAGCCACTCGCGGTTAGTAAACGGCTACACCTTC. Translating gives CASSHSRLVNGYTF.

In regard to this clonotype: This sequence may be a read error, since a much larger clone differs from it by one base. This chain joins TRBV6-4 and TRBJ2-7, with D unresolved. The CDR3 spans 15 residues. Germline V gene lookup returns CDR1 MRHNA and CDR2 SNTAGT. The DNA of the CDR3 is TGTGCCGGCAGTGACTGTAACAATTCGTCCTACGAGCAGTACTTC. Amino acids: CAGSDCNNSSYEQYF.

A note on this clonotype: No conserved phenylalanine or tryptophan is present at the end of the CDR3, so a read error is the likely explanation. CDR3 nucleotide sequence: TGCAGTGGGGGGGACAGCTCCAATGAGCAGTTCTCT. As protein: CSGGDSSNEQFS. This chain joins TRBV20-1 and TRBJ2-1; D is possibly TRBD1 (7 bases). Trimming left V 7 bases short and J 6 bases short, with 13 bases between. CDR3 length equals 12 residues. The germline CDR1 and CDR2 sequences are DFQATT and SNEGSKA (reference sequence).

As to this clonotype: A read error is likely, as this CDR3 ends without the conserved phenylalanine or tryptophan. The genes are TRBV6-6 and TRBJ1-1; D ambiguous. V was clipped by 5 bases and J by 1 base, with 8 bases between them. Germline V gene lookup returns CDR1 MNHNY and CDR2 SVGAGI (reference sequence). The CDR3 runs to 13 residues. CDR3 sequence (DNA): TGTGCCAGCAGTCACGTAGCGAACACTGAAGCTTTCCTT. As protein: CASSHVANTEAFL.

With respect to this clonotype: The final CDR3 position lacks the conserved phenylalanine or tryptophan, pointing to a likely read error. This sequence joins TRBV14 and TRBJ1-2; the D is unclear. Germline V gene sequence: CDR1 SGHDN, CDR2 FVKESK. The CDR3 totals 13 residues. DNA for the CDR3: TGTGCCAACAGCCAAGATTTGCTTAGGGGCTACACCTTA. Protein sequence: CANSQDLLRGYTL.

This clonotype occurred many times. V usage is TRBV15 and J usage is TRBJ2-5; 10 positions agree with TRBD2. The CDR3 length is 18 residues. Germline trimming cut 4 bases from V and 1 base from J; bases unmatched to any gene: 12. Germline CDR1 LNHNV, CDR2 YYDKDF (reference sequence). The CDR3 protein is CATSKPRRASGGQETQYF. The DNA for the CDR3 is TGTGCCACCAGCAAACCGAGGAGGGCTAGCGGGGGCCAAGAGACCCAGTACTTC.

This clonotype is labeled as large. The CDR3 nucleotides are TGTGCCAGCAGTTTGAACACAGATACGCAGTATTTT. Encoded protein: CASSLNTDTQYF. The V gene is TRBV6-2 or TRBV6-3, the J gene TRBJ2-3; D is ambiguous. CDR1 MNHEY and CDR2 SVGEGT come from the germline V gene. The CDR3 covers 12 residues. V lost 4 bases, J lost 2 bases, and 4 bases lay in between.

This clonotype is labeled medium-sized. V usage is TRBV6-1 and J usage is TRBJ2-5, with unresolved D. Trimming removed 6 bases at V and 5 bases at J, with 13 bases between. The CDR3 consists of 13 residues. CDR1 and CDR2 (germline): MNHNS, SASEGT. CDR3 nucleotides: TGTGCCAGCAGGCCCTCTGCTGACGAGACCCAGTACTTC. It translates to CASRPSADETQYF.

This clonotype has only a few counts. The chain is built from TRBV5-1 and TRBJ1-2; possible D gene TRBD1, 6 bases. V was shortened by 3 bases and J by 2 bases, with 20 bases between the two germline ends. The germline V gene encodes CDR1 SGHRS and CDR2 YFSETQ. The CDR3 spans 17 residues. CDR3: CASSSDSGGRLNYGYTF. The CDR3 coding sequence is TGCGCCAGCAGCTCCGATAGCGGGGGGCGGCTAAACTATGGCTACACCTTC.

This clonotype is labeled as medium-sized. The chain links TRBV4-1 to TRBJ1-2; the match to TRBD1 covers 10 bases. The germline V gene encodes CDR1 MGHRA and CDR2 YSYEKL. J gave up 7 bases and V 4 bases, and 9 bases lay outside the gene matches. CDR3 length: 15 amino acids. CDR3 sequence: CASSRGDRGGAGYTF. CDR3 DNA sequence: TGCGCCAGCAGCCGCGGGGACAGGGGTGGAGCTGGCTACACCTTC.

This clonotype was seen once. A clone one base away is much larger, so this may be a read error. This chain links TRBV5-4 with TRBJ2-3; the D call may be TRBD1 or TRBD2 (5 bases each). The CDR3 consists of 15 residues. V lost 0 bases and J 3 bases, leaving 11 bases between the germline ends. Germline CDR1 SGHNT, CDR2 YYREEE (reference sequence). The CDR3 is CASSLARGWTDTQYF. Here the CDR3 DNA reads TGTGCCAGCAGCTTGGCGAGGGGCTGGACAGATACGCAGTATTTT.

Many counts were recorded for this clonotype. This sequence joins TRBV20-1 and TRBJ2-6, with a possible D match to TRBD2 (7 bases). The CDR3 has 16 residues. CDR1 is DFQATT and CDR2 is SNEGSKA in the germline V gene (reference sequence). V lost 2 bases, J lost 0 bases, and 11 bases lay in between. DNA for the CDR3: TGCAGTGCTAGAAAGGGGGGGAGCTCTGGGGCCAACGTCCTGACTTTC. It is translated as CSARKGGSSGANVLTF.

Within the sample, this clonotype is medium-sized. The chain couples TRBV7-2 to TRBJ2-3, with TRBD2 identical over 10 bases. The CDR3 is made up of 15 amino acids. V shed 6 bases and J 0 bases; nucleotides not matched to a gene: 3. Germline V gene sequence: CDR1 SGHTA, CDR2 FQGNSA. CDR3 in DNA: TGTGCCAGCAGTTCTAGCGGGGGAAGCACAGATACGCAGTATTTT. It yields the protein CASSSSGGSTDTQYF.

This chain uses TRBV6-2 or TRBV6-3 with TRBJ1-6, with TRBD1 matching 10 bases. CDR1 is MNHEY and CDR2 is SVGEGT in the germline V gene. J lost 10 bases, V lost 6 bases, and 9 bases had no gene match. This CDR3 contains 15 residues. The DNA of the CDR3 is TGTGCCAGCAGGCCGGGACAGGGGTTTAGGTCACCCCTCCACTTT. Translating gives CASRPGQGFRSPLHF.